These 26 T cell receptor beta chains were sequenced from one sample in a study of cytomegalovirus exposure and HLA in healthy donors (dated by TCRdb to the late 2010s). Libraries were made using the immunoSEQ multiplex PCR assay. For the multiplex PCR, a mixture combining 60 forward primers for TCR Vbeta segments and 13 reverse primers for TCR Jbeta segments was used. TCRdb holds this immuneACCESS table with in-frame rearrangements only. Some clones are missing; in checked studies, unresolved V genes explain under half, and the rest has no known cause. This sample is represented by under 150,000 clones; 70% to 80% of them were singletons. 5% to 5.5% of the sample is held by the ten biggest clonotypes. The sequenced material came from PBMCs. The receptors come from a male donor in good health and CMV-seronegative.

This chain links TRBV7-3 with TRBJ1-4; a possible D gene is TRBD1 (5 bases). V was cut by 3 bases and J by 7 bases, with 27 bases left in between. This CDR3 has 19 residues. Germline V gives CDR1 SGHTA, CDR2 FQGTGA. The chain's CDR3 is CASSFLPQSGESPREKLFF. The CDR3 DNA sequence: TGTGCCAGCAGCTTTCTTCCCCAATCGGGGGAGTCCCCGCGTGAAAAACTGTTTTTT.

This clone came up once. This chain links TRBV6-4 with TRBJ2-6; weak D call: TRBD1 (5 bases). The CDR3 is made up of 14 amino acids. The V end lost 3 bases, the J end lost 3 bases, and 6 bases lay between the germline ends. CDR1 MRHNA and CDR2 SNTAGT come from the germline V gene. CDR3 residues: CASSEGLGANVLTF. The CDR3 coding sequence is TGTGCCAGCAGTGAGGGGCTTGGGGCCAACGTCCTGACTTTC.

This clone has just one count. This chain connects TRBV30 to TRBJ2-7; a possible D gene is TRBD1 (5 bases). The germline V and J ends were trimmed by 1 base and 6 bases, with 13 bases remaining between them. The CDR3 is 13 residues long. From germline, CDR1 is GTSNPN and CDR2 SVGIG (reference sequence). This chain's CDR3 is CAWSGYIQGEQYF. The CDR3 region has the DNA TGTGCCTGGAGTGGGTATATCCAGGGCGAGCAGTACTTC.

The CDR3 sequence: CASSGGGGGYGYTF. CDR3 coding DNA: TGTGCCAGCAGCGGGGGCGGGGGCGGCTATGGCTACACCTTC. The chain couples TRBV7-2 to TRBJ1-2; the D gene is possibly TRBD1 (6 bases). The germline gives CDR1 SGHTA, CDR2 FQGNSA. Between the trimmed V and J ends, which lost 5 bases and 4 bases, there was a span of 14 bases. The CDR3 extends over 14 amino acids.

This sequence joins TRBV18 and TRBJ2-7, with 8 positions matching TRBD1. Germline CDR1 reads KGHSH; CDR2 reads LQKENI. This CDR3 spans 13 amino acids. Trimming at V came to 3 bases and at J to 9 bases, leaving 7 bases not matched to a gene. The CDR3 nucleotides read TGTGCCAGCTCACCGTCGGACAGGGTTGTGCAGTACTTC. Amino acids: CASSPSDRVVQYF.

The gene calls are TRBV5-4 and TRBJ2-7, with TRBD1 identical over 12 bases. V shed 3 bases, J shed 4 bases, and the junction held 2 bases outside the gene matches. Looked up from germline, CDR1 is SGHNT and CDR2 is YYREEE (reference sequence). The CDR3 length is 14 residues. The CDR3 sequence: CASSWDRGPYEQYF. Written as DNA, the CDR3 is TGTGCCAGCAGCTGGGACAGGGGGCCATACGAGCAGTACTTC.

CDR3 nucleotide sequence: TGTGCCTGGAGTATCCCCGGGACAGGGAGAAACACCATATATTTT. Protein sequence: CAWSIPGTGRNTIYF. The V gene is TRBV30, the J gene TRBJ1-3, with 9 bases that match TRBD1. The CDR3 extends over 15 amino acids. Unmatched junction bases numbered 7, after V lost 2 bases and J lost 5 bases. The germline V gene encodes CDR1 GTSNPN and CDR2 SVGIG (reference sequence).

This clone appeared a few times. The V call is TRBV4-3, the J call TRBJ1-3; a weak D match, TRBD1 (5 bases). The V and J ends lost 2 bases and 3 bases respectively, with 17 bases between them. Germline V lookup: CDR1 LGHNA, CDR2 YSLEER. This CDR3 contains 17 residues. CDR3 sequence reads: CASSQNAGGLGGNTIYF. Written as DNA, the CDR3 is TGCGCCAGCAGCCAAAATGCGGGGGGATTAGGTGGAAACACCATATATTTT.

The chain uses TRBV6-6 and TRBJ2-7, with 8 bases matching TRBD1. Germline loops: CDR1 MNHNY, CDR2 SVGAGI (reference sequence). The CDR3 loop spans 15 amino acids. The V gene end was trimmed by 2 bases and the J gene end by 2 bases; junction bases not matched to a gene: 5. As DNA, the CDR3 is TGTGCCAGCAGTTACATGATGGGACAGGCCTACGAGCAGTACTTC. Translated: CASSYMMGQAYEQYF.

The chain is built from TRBV10-3 and TRBJ1-2, with 9 bases aligning to TRBD1. V was clipped by 2 bases and J by 3 bases; unmatched bases: 7. Germline V lookup: CDR1 ENHRY, CDR2 SYGVKD. The CDR3 loop spans 16 amino acids. CDR3: CAISELEQGADYGYTF. The CDR3 DNA sequence: TGTGCCATCAGTGAGCTGGAACAGGGGGCCGACTATGGCTACACCTTC.

The chain's CDR3 is CASSAGETDTQYF. The CDR3 DNA sequence: TGTGCCAGCAGTGCGGGGGAGACAGATACGCAGTATTTT. The V call is TRBV6-4, the J call TRBJ2-3; TRBD2 is a possible D gene (6 bases). Germline CDR1 MRHNA, CDR2 SNTAGT. Trimming shortened V by 4 bases and J by 3 bases, and 8 bases separated the two germline ends. The CDR3 sequence is 13 residues long.

J is TRBJ2-5 and V is TRBV5-6; D possibly corresponds to TRBD1 (6 bases). Per the germline V gene, CDR1 is SGHDT and CDR2 is YYEEEE. V was trimmed by 7 bases and J by 5 bases, leaving 15 bases between them. The CDR3 is made up of 13 amino acids. The CDR3 DNA reads TGTGCCAGCCAGGGGTGGGTAGCTGAGACCCAGTACTTC. This gives the protein CASQGWVAETQYF.

V is TRBV5-1 and J is TRBJ1-2; no firm D call. Per the germline V gene, CDR1 is SGHRS and CDR2 is YFSETQ. The CDR3 covers 12 residues. Deletions cut 4 bases from V and 2 bases from J, with 6 bases between. Here the CDR3 DNA reads TGCGCCAGCAGCGTACAGAACTATGGCTACACCTTC. Its translation is CASSVQNYGYTF.

The chain links TRBV19 to TRBJ1-1; 10 bases are a match to TRBD1. The CDR3 sequence is 14 residues long. V dropped 8 bases and J dropped 0; count of bases not matched to a gene: 3. Germline V lookup: CDR1 LNHDA, CDR2 SQIVND (reference sequence). The CDR3 coding sequence is TGTGCCAGTCGGGACAGGGGCATGAACACTGAAGCTTTCTTT. Translating gives CASRDRGMNTEAFF. The full variable domain, its missing parts supplied by reference TRBV19 and TRBJ1-1, is DGGITQSPKYLFRKEGQNVTLSCEQNLNHDAMYWYRQDPGQGLRLIYYSQIVNDFQKGDIAEGYSVSREKKESFPLTVTSAQKNPTAFYLCASRDRGMNTEAFFGQGTRLTVV.

This clone was counted between two and nine times. V and J are TRBV30 and TRBJ2-3; D gene uncertain. Germline V gene sequence: CDR1 GTSNPN, CDR2 SVGIG (reference sequence). There are 17 residues in the CDR3. Between the trimmed V and J ends, which lost 3 bases and 1 base, there was a span of 20 bases. The CDR3 DNA reads TGTGCCTGGAGCGATCTAGTTACGACCCACGGCACAGATACGCAGTATTTT. It is translated as CAWSDLVTTHGTDTQYF.

The genes are TRBV29-1 and TRBJ2-2, with 7 bases aligning to TRBD1. Losses at the gene ends were 4 bases for V and 5 bases for J; bases not matched to a gene: 1. Germline values: CDR1 SQVTM, CDR2 ANQGSEA. There are 12 residues in the CDR3. As DNA, the CDR3 is TGCAGCGTTGTCAGGGGGACCGGGGAGCTGTTTTTT. This sequence encodes CSVVRGTGELFF.

The V and J genes are TRBV5-6 and TRBJ2-7; D uncertain. The CDR3 extends over 15 amino acids. V shed 2 bases and J shed 0 bases, with 12 bases lying between them. Germline CDR1 and CDR2: SGHDT and YYEEEE. The CDR3 coding sequence is TGTGCCAGCAGCTTTTGGAGAGTACGCTCCTACGAGCAGTACTTC. Its protein product is CASSFWRVRSYEQYF.

The chain joins TRBV28 to TRBJ1-1, with D possibly being TRBD1 (5 bases). This CDR3 is 11 amino acids long. Germline loops: CDR1 MDHEN, CDR2 SYDVKM. The germline V and J ends were trimmed by 6 bases and 8 bases, with 10 bases remaining between them. Here the CDR3 reads CASRTGVEAFF. The CDR3, as DNA: TGTGCCAGCAGAACGGGGGTAGAAGCTTTCTTT.

The rearrangement links TRBV19 to TRBJ2-6, with D maybe TRBD2 (5 bases). Germline V gives CDR1 LNHDA, CDR2 SQIVND (reference sequence). Trimming left V 5 bases short and J 2 bases short, with 10 bases between. This CDR3 region has 15 residues. CDR3 loop: CASSPLGAGANVLTF. CDR3 DNA sequence: TGTGCCAGTAGTCCCCTCGGGGCTGGGGCCAACGTCCTGACTTTC.

Only a few counts were recorded for this clone. The chain recombines TRBV4-1 with TRBJ2-2; 11 bases line up with TRBD2. This CDR3 spans 15 amino acids. The J segment lost 5 bases and the V segment lost 5 bases, leaving 4 bases of the junction unmatched. Per germline, CDR1 MGHRA and CDR2 YSYEKL. CDR3 loop: CASSVTSGGTGELFF. DNA of the CDR3: TGCGCCAGCAGCGTAACTAGCGGGGGTACCGGGGAGCTGTTTTTT.

The chain uses TRBV29-1 and TRBJ1-6; tentatively, D is TRBD1 (5 bases). The CDR3 runs to 13 residues. Looked up from germline, CDR1 is SQVTM and CDR2 is ANQGSEA. V was shortened by 7 bases and J by 8 bases, with 15 bases between the two germline ends. The CDR3 DNA sequence: TGCAGCGCTCGGGTAGGGGTTCATTCACCCCTCCACTTT. It translates to CSARVGVHSPLHF.

The chain recombines TRBV27 with TRBJ2-7; D is perhaps TRBD2 (7 bases). V dropped 5 bases and J dropped 7 bases, with 27 bases sitting between them. Germline lookup yields CDR1 MNHEY and CDR2 SMNVEV (reference sequence). The CDR3 sequence is 17 residues long. The CDR3 nucleotides are TGTGCCAGCAGTCTCTCGTCGGGGGCGGGGGCCTCGAATGAGCAGTACTTC. It is translated as CASSLSSGAGASNEQYF.

This chain links TRBV7-9 with TRBJ2-3, with D perhaps TRBD1 (7 bases). The CDR3 covers 15 residues. Trimming left V 3 bases short and J 3 bases short, with 13 bases between. Germline lookup yields CDR1 SEHNR and CDR2 FQNEAQ (reference sequence). The CDR3 loop is CASSFSQGGTDTQYF. CDR3 DNA sequence: TGTGCCAGCAGCTTCAGCCAGGGGGGTACAGATACGCAGTATTTT.

This chain links TRBV10-2 with TRBJ2-3, with 9 bases fitting TRBD2. V shed 6 bases and J 0 bases; nucleotides not matched to a gene: 7. Germline loops: CDR1 WSHSY, CDR2 SAAADI. The CDR3 has 16 amino acids. The CDR3 here is CASSGGAGGSTDTQYF. CDR3 DNA: TGCGCCAGCAGCGGCGGAGCGGGGGGAAGCACAGATACGCAGTATTTT.

The V and J genes are TRBV4-1 and TRBJ2-1; tentative D call: TRBD2 (6 bases). The V gene lost 4 bases and the J gene lost 2 bases, with 21 bases spanning the gap. CDR1 MGHRA and CDR2 YSYEKL come from the germline V gene. The CDR3 sequence is 18 residues long. CDR3 DNA sequence: TGCGCCAGCAGCCCGGACACTTCCCTCAGGGAGGCCTACAATGAGCAGTTCTTC. It yields the protein CASSPDTSLREAYNEQFF.

CDR3 nucleotide sequence: TGTGCCAGCAGCCAAGGCCTGGGGGGATCGTTCTACAATGAGCAGTTCTTC. Translating it yields CASSQGLGGSFYNEQFF. The rearrangement joins TRBV14 to TRBJ2-1; TRBD2 might be the D (6 bases). Trimming pared 1 base from V and 3 bases from J, leaving 16 bases between. The CDR3 loop spans 17 amino acids. Germline CDR1 reads SGHDN; CDR2 reads FVKESK. Full variable domain (rest looked up from reference TRBV14 and TRBJ2-1): EAGVTQFPSHSVIEKGQTVTLRCDPISGHDNLYWYRRVMGKEIKFLLHFVKESKQDESGMPNNRFLAERTGGTYSTLKVQPAELEDSGVYFCASSQGLGGSFYNEQFFGPGTRLTVL.